This T cell receptor beta chain was documented in a study of beta chain features in type 1 diabetes. In the study overall: About 110,000,000 sorted cells were examined across all samples. Study outcomes and limitations: Moderately but significantly shorter TCRB CDR3s were found in Type 1 diabetes patients in all four CD4+ subsets. The similarity of naive, central memory and Treg TCRB repertoires appeared greater among patients than among healthy donors.

Expressed TCRB transcripts were sequenced after all isolated RNA was converted to cDNA. Only in-frame clones appear in the TCRdb table, and some are missing; sequencing was by immunoSEQ multiplex PCR. This sample has under 150,000 clones, with about 44% found just once. As regards this clone: Its antigen is not identified.

CD4+ cells of the naive, central memory, regulatory and stem cell-like memory types were sorted via CD45RO/CCR7/CD25/CD127/CD95/CD27. With V trimmed by 3 bases and J by 1 base, 4 bases remained unmatched. The CDR3 spans 15 residues. CDR1 is SGHDT, CDR2 YYEEEE, per germline. Sequenced: Tregs from blood. This clonotype was sampled from a man aged 18-30 years in good health. The rearrangement uses TRBV5-6 and TRBJ2-5; 9 bases are a match to TRBD1. This chain's CDR3 is CASSSWDRVQETQYF. In DNA, the CDR3 is TGTGCCAGCAGCTCATGGGACAGGGTCCAAGAGACCCAGTACTTC.